This entry concerns a single T cell receptor beta chain. This sample is drawn from a study of shared clonotypes between healthy human individuals. Overall study: For every donor, three CD4 naive, three CD4 memory, two CD8 naive and one CD8 memory plates were used.

Clones were read by immunoSEQ multiplex PCR, and TCRdb kept only the in-frame ones, dropping some. The sample yields roughly 1,000,000 clones, 75% to 85% seen once. Germline CDR1 reads SGHVS; CDR2 reads FQNEAQ. The germline V and J ends were trimmed by 4 bases and 5 bases, with 9 bases remaining between them. This CDR3 region has 13 residues. The chain joins TRBV7-8 to TRBJ1-5; D is ambiguous. This TCR came from a man aged 18 to 29 in good health. Some clones in this sample may be carry-over from other donors' samples. Sequencing was done on a sample of memory CD4+ T cells from PBMCs. Subset meaning: CD45RA-negative fraction. CDR3 sequence reads: CASSSDRDQPQHF. CDR3 nucleotides: TGTGCCAGCAGCTCAGACCGAGATCAGCCCCAGCATTTT.